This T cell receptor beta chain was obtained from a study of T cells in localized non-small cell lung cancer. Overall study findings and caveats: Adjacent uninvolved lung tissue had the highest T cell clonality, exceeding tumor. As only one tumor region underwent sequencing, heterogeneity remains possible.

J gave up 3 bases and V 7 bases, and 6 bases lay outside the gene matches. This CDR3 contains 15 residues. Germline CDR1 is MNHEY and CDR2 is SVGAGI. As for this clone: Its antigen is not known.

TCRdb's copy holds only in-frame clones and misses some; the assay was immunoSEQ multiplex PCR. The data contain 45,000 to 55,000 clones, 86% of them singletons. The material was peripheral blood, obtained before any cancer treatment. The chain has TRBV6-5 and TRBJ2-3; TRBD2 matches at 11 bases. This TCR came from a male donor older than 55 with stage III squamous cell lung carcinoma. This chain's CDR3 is CASNKIAGGTDTQYF. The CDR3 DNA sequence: TGTGCCAGCAACAAAATAGCGGGAGGGACAGATACGCAGTATTTT.